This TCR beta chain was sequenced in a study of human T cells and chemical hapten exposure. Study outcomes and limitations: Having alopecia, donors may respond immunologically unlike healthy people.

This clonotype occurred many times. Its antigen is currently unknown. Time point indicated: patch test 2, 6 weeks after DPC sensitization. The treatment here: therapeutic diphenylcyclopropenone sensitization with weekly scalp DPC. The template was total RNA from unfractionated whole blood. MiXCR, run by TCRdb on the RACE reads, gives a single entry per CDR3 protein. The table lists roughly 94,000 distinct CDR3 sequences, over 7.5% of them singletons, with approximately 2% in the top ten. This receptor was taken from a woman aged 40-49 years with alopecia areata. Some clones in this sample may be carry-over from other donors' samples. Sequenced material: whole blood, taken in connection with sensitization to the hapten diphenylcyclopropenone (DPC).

The CDR3 DNA follows: TGTGCCAGCAGCCAGGACAGGGAAGTTGGCTACACCTTC. Protein: CASSQDREVGYTF. This sequence joins TRBV4-2 and TRBJ1-2; 8 nucleotides align to TRBD1. Losses at the gene ends were 3 bases for V and 7 bases for J; bases not matched to a gene: 4. Germline assignment: CDR1 LGHNA and CDR2 YNFKEQ. CDR3 length: 13 amino acids.